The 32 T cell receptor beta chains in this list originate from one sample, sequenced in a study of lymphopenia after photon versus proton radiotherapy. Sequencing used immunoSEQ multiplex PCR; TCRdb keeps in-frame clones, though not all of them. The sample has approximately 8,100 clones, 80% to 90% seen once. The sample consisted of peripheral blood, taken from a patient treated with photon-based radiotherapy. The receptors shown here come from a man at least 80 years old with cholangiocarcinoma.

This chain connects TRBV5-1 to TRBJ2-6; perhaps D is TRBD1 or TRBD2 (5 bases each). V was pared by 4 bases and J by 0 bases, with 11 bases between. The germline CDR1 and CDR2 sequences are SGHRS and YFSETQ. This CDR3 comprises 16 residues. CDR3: CASSGTGRSGANVLTF. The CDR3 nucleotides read TGCGCCAGCAGCGGGACGGGCCGCTCTGGGGCCAACGTCCTGACTTTC.

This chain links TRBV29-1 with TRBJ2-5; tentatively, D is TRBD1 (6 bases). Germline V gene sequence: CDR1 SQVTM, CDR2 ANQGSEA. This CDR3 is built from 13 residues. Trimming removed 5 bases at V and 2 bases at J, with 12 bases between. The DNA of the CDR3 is TGCAGCGTTTTCGTTAGGGGGCAAGAGACCCAGTACTTC. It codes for CSVFVRGQETQYF.

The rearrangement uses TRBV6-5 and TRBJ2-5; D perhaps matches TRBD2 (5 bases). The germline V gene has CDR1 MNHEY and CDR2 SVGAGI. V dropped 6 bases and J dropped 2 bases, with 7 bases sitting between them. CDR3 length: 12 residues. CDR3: CASSTGQETQYF. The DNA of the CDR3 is TGTGCCAGCAGCACGGGACAAGAGACCCAGTACTTC.

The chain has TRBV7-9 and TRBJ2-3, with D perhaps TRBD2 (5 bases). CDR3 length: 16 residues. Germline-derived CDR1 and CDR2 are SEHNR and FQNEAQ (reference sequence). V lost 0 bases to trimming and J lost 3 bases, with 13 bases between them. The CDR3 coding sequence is TGTGCCAGCAGCTTAGCACAACCCACGGGGACAGATACGCAGTATTTT. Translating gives CASSLAQPTGTDTQYF.

CDR3 sequence (DNA): TGTGCCAGCCAAAACAGGGGGGTGATCGTTGAAGCTTTCTTT. Protein sequence: CASQNRGVIVEAFF. The chain joins TRBV6-5 to TRBJ1-1; TRBD1 aligns across 8 bases. The CDR3 is 14 amino acids. From germline, CDR1 is MNHEY and CDR2 SVGAGI. The V and J ends lost 8 bases and 7 bases, in that order; junction bases with no gene match: 12.

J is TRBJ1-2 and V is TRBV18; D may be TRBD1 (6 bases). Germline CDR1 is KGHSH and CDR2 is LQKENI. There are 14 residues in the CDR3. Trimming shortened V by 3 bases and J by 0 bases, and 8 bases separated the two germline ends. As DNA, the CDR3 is TGTGCCAGCTCACCCGAGGGGGCTAACTATGGCTACACCTTC. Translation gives CASSPEGANYGYTF.

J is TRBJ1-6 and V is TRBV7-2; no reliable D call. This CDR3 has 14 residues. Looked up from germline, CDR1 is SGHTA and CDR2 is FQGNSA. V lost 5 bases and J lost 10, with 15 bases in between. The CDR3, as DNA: TGTGCCAGCAGCCCTGCCCAGGAGGGATCACCCCTCCACTTT. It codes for CASSPAQEGSPLHF. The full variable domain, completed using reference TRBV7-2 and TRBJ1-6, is GAGVSQSPSNKVTEKGKDVELRCDPISGHTALYWYRQSLGQGLEFLIYFQGNSAPDKSGLPSDRFSAERTGGSVSTLTIQRTQQEDSAVYLCASSPAQEGSPLHFGNGTRLTVT.

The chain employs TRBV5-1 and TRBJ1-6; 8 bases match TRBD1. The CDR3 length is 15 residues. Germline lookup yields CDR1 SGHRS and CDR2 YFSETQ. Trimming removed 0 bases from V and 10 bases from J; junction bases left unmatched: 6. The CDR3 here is CASSLGQGTWSPLHF. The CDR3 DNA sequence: TGCGCCAGCAGCTTGGGACAGGGGACGTGGTCACCCCTCCACTTT.

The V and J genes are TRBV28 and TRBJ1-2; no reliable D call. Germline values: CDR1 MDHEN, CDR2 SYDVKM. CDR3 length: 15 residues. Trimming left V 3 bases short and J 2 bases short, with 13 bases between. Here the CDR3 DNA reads TGTGCCAGCAGTTTCCCCCTAGGGCAGAACTATGGCTACACCTTC. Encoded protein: CASSFPLGQNYGYTF.

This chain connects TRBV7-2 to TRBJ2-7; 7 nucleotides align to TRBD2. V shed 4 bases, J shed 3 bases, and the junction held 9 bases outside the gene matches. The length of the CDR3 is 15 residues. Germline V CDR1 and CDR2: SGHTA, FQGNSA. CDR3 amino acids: CASSYTGTTHYEQYF. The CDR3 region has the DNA TGTGCCAGCAGCTACACCGGGACTACCCACTACGAGCAGTACTTC.

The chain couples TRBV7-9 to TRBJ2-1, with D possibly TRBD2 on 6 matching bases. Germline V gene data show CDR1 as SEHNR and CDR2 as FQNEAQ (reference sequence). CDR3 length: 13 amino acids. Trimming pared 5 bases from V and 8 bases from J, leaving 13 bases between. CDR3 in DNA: TGTGCCAGCAGCGGGGGACTTCAGGATGAGCAGTTCTTC. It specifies CASSGGLQDEQFF.

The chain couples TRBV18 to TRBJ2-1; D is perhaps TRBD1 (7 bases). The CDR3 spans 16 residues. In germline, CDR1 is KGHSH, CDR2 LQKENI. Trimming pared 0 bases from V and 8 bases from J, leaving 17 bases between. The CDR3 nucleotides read TGTGCCAGCTCACCACCGAACAGGGGCAGGGGGGATGAGCAGTTCTTC. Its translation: CASSPPNRGRGDEQFF.

CDR3 DNA sequence: TGCGCCAGCAGCCCCCAGGGGCAAGTGGAAAAACTGTTTTTT. Protein: CASSPQGQVEKLFF. The chain joins TRBV5-1 to TRBJ1-4; D is perhaps TRBD1 (6 bases). CDR1 SGHRS and CDR2 YFSETQ come from the germline V gene. CDR3 length: 14 residues. V gave up 4 bases and J gave up 8 bases, with 15 bases separating them.

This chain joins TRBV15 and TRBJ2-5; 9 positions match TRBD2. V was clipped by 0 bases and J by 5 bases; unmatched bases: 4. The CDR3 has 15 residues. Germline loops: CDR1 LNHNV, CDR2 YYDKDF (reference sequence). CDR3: CATSRDLTSGETQYF. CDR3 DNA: TGTGCCACCAGCAGAGATCTGACTAGCGGCGAGACCCAGTACTTC.

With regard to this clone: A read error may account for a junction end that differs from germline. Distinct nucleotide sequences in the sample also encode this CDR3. CDR3 amino acids: CASSPPGLSSGNTIYF. The CDR3, as DNA: TGTGCCAGCTCACCCCCGGGGCTCAGCTCTGGAAACACCATATACTTT. The genes are TRBV18 and TRBJ1-3; the D gene is possibly TRBD1 (5 bases). CDR1 is KGHSH, CDR2 LQKENI, per germline. The CDR3 length is 16 residues.

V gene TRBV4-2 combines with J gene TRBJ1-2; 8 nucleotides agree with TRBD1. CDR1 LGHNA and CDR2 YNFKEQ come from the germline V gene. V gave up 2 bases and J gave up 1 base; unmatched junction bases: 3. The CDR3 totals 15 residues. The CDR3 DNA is TGTGCCAGCAGCCAACAACAGGGGGTTAACTATGGCTACACCTTC. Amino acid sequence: CASSQQQGVNYGYTF.

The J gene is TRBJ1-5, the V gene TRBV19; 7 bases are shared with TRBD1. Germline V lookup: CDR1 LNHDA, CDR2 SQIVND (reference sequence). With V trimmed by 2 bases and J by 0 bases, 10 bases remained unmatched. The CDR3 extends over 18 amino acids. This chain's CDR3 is CASSITDGGGISNQPQHF. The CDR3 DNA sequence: TGTGCCAGTAGTATAACGGACGGAGGGGGCATTAGCAATCAGCCCCAGCATTTT. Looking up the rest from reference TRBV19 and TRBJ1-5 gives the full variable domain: DGGITQSPKYLFRKEGQNVTLSCEQNLNHDAMYWYRQDPGQGLRLIYYSQIVNDFQKGDIAEGYSVSREKKESFPLTVTSAQKNPTAFYLCASSITDGGGISNQPQHFGDGTRLSIL.

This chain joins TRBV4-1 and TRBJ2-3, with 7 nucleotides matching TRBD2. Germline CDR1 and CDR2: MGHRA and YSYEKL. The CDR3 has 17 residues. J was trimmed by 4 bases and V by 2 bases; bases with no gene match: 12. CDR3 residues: CASSQLAAGPGPDTQYF. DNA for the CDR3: TGCGCCAGCAGCCAACTGGCAGCGGGACCCGGGCCAGATACGCAGTATTTT.

The CDR3 loop reads CASTRENTGELFF. The CDR3 bases are TGTGCCAGCACCAGGGAGAACACCGGGGAGCTGTTTTTT. The chain is built from TRBV5-6 and TRBJ2-2; possibly TRBD1 for D (5 bases). The CDR3 spans 13 residues. V was shortened by 6 bases and J by 1 base, with 7 bases between the two germline ends. Germline assignment: CDR1 SGHDT and CDR2 YYEEEE.

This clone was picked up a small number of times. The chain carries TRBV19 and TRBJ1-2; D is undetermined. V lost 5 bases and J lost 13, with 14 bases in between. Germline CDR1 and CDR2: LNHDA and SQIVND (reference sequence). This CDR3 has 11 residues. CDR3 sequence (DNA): TGTGCCAGTAGTGCCACGGACGGCCGCACCTTC. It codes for CASSATDGRTF.

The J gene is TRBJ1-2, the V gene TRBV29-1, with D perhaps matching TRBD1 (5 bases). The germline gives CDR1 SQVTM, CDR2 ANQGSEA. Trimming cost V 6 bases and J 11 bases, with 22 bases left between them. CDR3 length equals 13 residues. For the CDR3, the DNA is TGCAGCGTCCTAACAGGCCTCCTCGGGTCGTACACCTTC. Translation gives CSVLTGLLGSYTF.

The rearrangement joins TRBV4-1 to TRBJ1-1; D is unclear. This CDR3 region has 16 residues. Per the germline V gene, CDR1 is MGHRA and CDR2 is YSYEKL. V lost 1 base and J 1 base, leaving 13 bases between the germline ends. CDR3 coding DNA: TGCGCCAGCAGCCAAGGTTCCCAGGCCCGGAACACTGAAGCTTTCTTT. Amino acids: CASSQGSQARNTEAFF.

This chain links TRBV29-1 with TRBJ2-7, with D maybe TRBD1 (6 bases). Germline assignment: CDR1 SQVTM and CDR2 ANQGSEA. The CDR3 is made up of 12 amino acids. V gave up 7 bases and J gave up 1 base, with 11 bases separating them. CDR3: CSAQGPSYEQYF. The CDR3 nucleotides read TGCAGCGCACAGGGCCCGTCCTACGAGCAGTACTTC.

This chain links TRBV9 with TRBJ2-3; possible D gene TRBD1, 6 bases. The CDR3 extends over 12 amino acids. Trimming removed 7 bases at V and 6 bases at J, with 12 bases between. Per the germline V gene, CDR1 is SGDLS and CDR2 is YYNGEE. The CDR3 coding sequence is TGTGCCAGCGGGACCACAGGGGATACGCAGTATTTT. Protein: CASGTTGDTQYF. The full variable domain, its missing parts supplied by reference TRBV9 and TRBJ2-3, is DSGVTQTPKHLITATGQRVTLRCSPRSGDLSVYWYQQSLDQGLQFLIQYYNGEERAKGNILERFSAQQFPDLHSELNLSSLELGDSALYFCASGTTGDTQYFGPGTRLTVL.

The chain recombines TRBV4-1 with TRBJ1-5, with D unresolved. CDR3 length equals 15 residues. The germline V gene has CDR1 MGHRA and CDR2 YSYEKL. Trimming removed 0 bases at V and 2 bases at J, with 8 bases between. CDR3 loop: CASSQDFGGNQPQHF. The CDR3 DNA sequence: TGCGCCAGCAGCCAAGATTTCGGGGGCAATCAGCCCCAGCATTTT.

The CDR3 protein is CASSPPPTPNYGYTF. The CDR3 DNA reads as TGTGCCAGCAGCCCCCCCCCGACACCCAACTATGGCTACACCTTC. The genes are TRBV14 and TRBJ1-2; D uncertain. This CDR3 is 15 amino acids long. V gave up 4 bases and J gave up 2 bases, with 14 bases separating them. CDR1 and CDR2 from the germline V gene are SGHDN and FVKESK. Combining the CDR3 with reference TRBV14 and TRBJ1-2 gives the whole variable domain EAGVTQFPSHSVIEKGQTVTLRCDPISGHDNLYWYRRVMGKEIKFLLHFVKESKQDESGMPNNRFLAERTGGTYSTLKVQPAELEDSGVYFCASSPPPTPNYGYTFGSGTRLTVV.

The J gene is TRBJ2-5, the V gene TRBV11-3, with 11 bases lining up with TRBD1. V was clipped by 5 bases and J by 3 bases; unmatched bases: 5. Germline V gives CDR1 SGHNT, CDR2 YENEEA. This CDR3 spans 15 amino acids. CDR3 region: CASSPGTGGEETQYF. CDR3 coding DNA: TGTGCCAGCAGCCCCGGGACAGGGGGTGAAGAGACCCAGTACTTC.

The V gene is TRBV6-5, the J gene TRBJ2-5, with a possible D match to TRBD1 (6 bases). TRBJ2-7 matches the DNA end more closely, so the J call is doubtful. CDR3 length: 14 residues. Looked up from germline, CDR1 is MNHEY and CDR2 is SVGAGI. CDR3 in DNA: TGTGCCAGCAGTTATGAACAGGGCTTGTACGAGCAGTACTTC. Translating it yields CASSYEQGLYEQYF.

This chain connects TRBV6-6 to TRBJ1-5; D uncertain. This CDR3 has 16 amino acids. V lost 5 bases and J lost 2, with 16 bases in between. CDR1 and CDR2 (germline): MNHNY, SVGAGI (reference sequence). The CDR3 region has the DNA TGTGCCAGCAGTCCCCGGGCCTCGTTGGGCAATCAGCCCCAGCATTTT. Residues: CASSPRASLGNQPQHF.

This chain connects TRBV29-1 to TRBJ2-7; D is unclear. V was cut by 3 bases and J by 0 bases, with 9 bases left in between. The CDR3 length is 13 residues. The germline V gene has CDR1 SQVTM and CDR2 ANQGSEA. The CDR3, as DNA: TGCAGCGTTGAGTCCTCTAGCTCCTACGAGCAGTACTTC. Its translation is CSVESSSSYEQYF.

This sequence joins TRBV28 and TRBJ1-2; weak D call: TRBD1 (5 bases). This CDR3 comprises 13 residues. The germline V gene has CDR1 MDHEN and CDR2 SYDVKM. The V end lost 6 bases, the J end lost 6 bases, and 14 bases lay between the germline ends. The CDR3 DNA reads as TGTGCCAGCAGATACCGGGACTTACATGGCTACACCTTC. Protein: CASRYRDLHGYTF.

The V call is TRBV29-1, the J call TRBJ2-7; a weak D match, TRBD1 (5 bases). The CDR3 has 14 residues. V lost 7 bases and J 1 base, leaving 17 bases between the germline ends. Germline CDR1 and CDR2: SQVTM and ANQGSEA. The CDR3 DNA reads TGCAGCGCTATAGGGCAGGGATTGTCCTACGAGCAGTACTTC. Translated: CSAIGQGLSYEQYF.